The next 26 T cell receptor beta chains were all read from a single sample in a study of shared clonotypes between healthy human individuals. Produced via immunoSEQ multiplex PCR; TCRdb's table is partial and in-frame only. Of roughly 720,000 clones listed, around 91% are singletons. Input material: memory CD8+ T cells from PBMCs. Documented subset: CD45RO+ cells pooled with CCR7-negative TemRA cells. These receptors were obtained from a man aged 18 to 30 in good health. Some clones in this sample may be carry-over from other donors' samples.

V is TRBV19 and J is TRBJ2-1, with TRBD2 identical over 11 bases. V dropped 6 bases and J dropped 3; count of bases not matched to a gene: 7. Per germline, CDR1 LNHDA and CDR2 SQIVND (reference sequence). The length of the CDR3 is 16 residues. CDR3 region: CASSPGLAGFYNEQFF. The CDR3 DNA is TGTGCCAGTAGCCCTGGACTAGCGGGTTTCTACAATGAGCAGTTCTTC.

The chain has TRBV6-6 and TRBJ2-5, with D uncertain. Trimming pared 2 bases from V and 5 bases from J, leaving 3 bases between. This CDR3 contains 11 residues. Germline V CDR1 and CDR2: MNHNY, SVGAGI (reference sequence). The CDR3 loop is CASSYKETQYF. Here the CDR3 DNA reads TGTGCCAGCAGTTACAAGGAGACCCAGTACTTC.

This chain uses TRBV11-1 with TRBJ1-1, with D possibly being TRBD1 (6 bases). V gave up 5 bases and J gave up 4 bases, with 14 bases separating them. This CDR3 region has 14 residues. Per germline, CDR1 SGHAT and CDR2 FQDESV (reference sequence). In nucleotides, the CDR3 is TGTGCCAGCAGCCTAGACAGGACGGCCACTGAAGCTTTCTTT. Its protein product is CASSLDRTATEAFF.

A note on this clone: The same CDR3 also results from other DNA sequences found in this sample. This chain links TRBV19 with TRBJ1-1; TRBD1 is a possible D gene (6 bases). CDR1 is LNHDA and CDR2 is SQIVND in the germline V gene (reference sequence). Between the trimmed V and J ends, which lost 9 bases and 1 base, there was a span of 6 bases. The CDR3 has 11 residues. Here the CDR3 DNA reads TGTGCCAGCAGGGGGAACACTGAAGCTTTCTTT. Residues: CASRGNTEAFF.

V usage is TRBV7-9 and J usage is TRBJ2-7; D is unresolved. The CDR3 runs 13 residues. The V gene's germline CDR1 is SEHNR and CDR2 FQNEAQ (reference sequence). The V end was cut by 5 bases, the J end by 1 base, with 9 bases between. CDR3 DNA: TGTGCCAGCAGCCAAGACGGGTCCTACGAGCAGTACTTC. This sequence encodes CASSQDGSYEQYF.

This clone has more than one count but fewer than ten. The chain has TRBV30 and TRBJ1-1; D unresolved. The CDR3 loop spans 12 amino acids. From germline, CDR1 is GTSNPN and CDR2 SVGIG (reference sequence). Trimming removed 0 bases at V and 1 base at J, with 3 bases between. Written as DNA, the CDR3 is TGTGCCTGGAGTGTTACGAACACTGAAGCTTTCTTT. Its translation: CAWSVTNTEAFF.

This clone has just one count. This chain's CDR3 is CASSFHRTKETQYF. The CDR3 DNA sequence: TGTGCCAGCAGTTTTCACAGGACTAAAGAGACCCAGTACTTC. This rearrangement joins TRBV27 to TRBJ2-5; possible D gene TRBD2, 6 bases. The CDR3 extends over 14 amino acids. Trimming removed 3 bases from V and 3 bases from J, with 11 bases in between. Per the germline V gene, CDR1 is MNHEY and CDR2 is SMNVEV (reference sequence).

About this clone: Other DNA sequences of this sample code for an identical CDR3. The chain carries TRBV27 and TRBJ1-1; the D is unclear. Per the germline V gene, CDR1 is MNHEY and CDR2 is SMNVEV (reference sequence). Trimming took 0 bases from V and 2 from J, leaving 10 bases between them. The length of the CDR3 is 15 residues. CDR3 DNA: TGTGCCAGCAGTTTATCCGTTCGGGGTAACACTGAAGCTTTCTTT. Translated, it gives CASSLSVRGNTEAFF.

The genes are TRBV28 and TRBJ2-1, with 10 bases lining up with TRBD2. This CDR3 has 14 residues. The germline gives CDR1 MDHEN, CDR2 SYDVKM. Germline trimming cut 7 bases from V and 4 bases from J; bases unmatched to any gene: 4. The CDR3 DNA reads as TGTGCCAGCATCGGGACTAGCGAGTACAATGAGCAGTTCTTC. This codes for CASIGTSEYNEQFF.

The chain has TRBV5-5 and TRBJ2-7; D remains unclear. Looked up from germline, CDR1 is SGHKS and CDR2 is YYEKEE (reference sequence). This CDR3 region has 15 residues. Trimming removed 0 bases from V and 4 bases from J, with 14 bases in between. The CDR3 DNA reads TGTGCCAGCAGCTTGGCGGCAGGCGCCTTTTACGAGCAGTACTTC. This translates into CASSLAAGAFYEQYF.

The chain uses TRBV28 and TRBJ2-3; D may be TRBD1 (6 bases). The CDR3 loop spans 15 amino acids. Trimming cost V 5 bases and J 3 bases, with 15 bases left between them. Per the germline V gene, CDR1 is MDHEN and CDR2 is SYDVKM. The DNA of the CDR3 is TGTGCCAGCAGTCCGCGAGACACAGGGACAGATACGCAGTATTTT. Protein sequence: CASSPRDTGTDTQYF.

This chain joins TRBV14 and TRBJ2-3; 14 bases align to TRBD2. Germline loops: CDR1 SGHDN, CDR2 FVKESK. This CDR3 comprises 17 residues. The ends lost 2 bases at V and 3 bases at J; junction bases unmatched: 4. This CDR3 reads CASSQRLAGGPTDTQYF. CDR3 DNA: TGTGCCAGCAGCCAAAGACTAGCGGGAGGGCCTACAGATACGCAGTATTTT.

The V and J genes are TRBV10-1 and TRBJ2-1; no clear D gene. The CDR3 spans 16 residues. In germline, CDR1 is WNHNN, CDR2 SYGVQD (reference sequence). The V end lost 3 bases, the J end lost 0 bases, and 12 bases lay between the germline ends. The CDR3 nucleotides read TGCGCCAGCAGTGAATTGCAGCCTAGCTCCTACAATGAGCAGTTCTTC. This gives the protein CASSELQPSSYNEQFF.

The gene calls are TRBV7-9 and TRBJ1-4; D call uncertain. Trimming removed 5 bases from V and 4 bases from J, with 17 bases in between. The CDR3 loop spans 16 amino acids. Germline V gives CDR1 SEHNR, CDR2 FQNEAQ (reference sequence). The CDR3 DNA reads TGTGCCAGCAGCCCCCCTCCCCAAGGGTTTAATGAAAAACTGTTTTTT. Translating gives CASSPPPQGFNEKLFF.

The V call is TRBV19, the J call TRBJ1-1; 12 positions match TRBD1. The CDR3 spans 16 residues. CDR1 is LNHDA, CDR2 SQIVND, per germline (reference sequence). The V segment lost 7 bases and the J segment 5 bases; nucleotides outside the gene matches: 11. The CDR3 DNA reads as TGTGCCAGTATTGGGACAGGGGGCTTTCCGGATACTGAAGCTTTCTTT. Translated: CASIGTGGFPDTEAFF.

The sample holds one count of this clone. The J gene is TRBJ2-7, the V gene TRBV5-8; TRBD1 might be the D (5 bases). This CDR3 region has 16 residues. Germline loops: CDR1 SGHTS, CDR2 YDEGEE. The ends were cut back, 0 bases at V and 5 bases at J, with 18 bases in the middle. The DNA for the CDR3 is TGTGCCAGCAGCTTGGGGGGCGGTCGTCGAAGCCACGAGCAGTACTTC. Amino acids: CASSLGGGRRSHEQYF.

The chain uses TRBV10-3 and TRBJ2-3; 11 bases agree with TRBD2. V shed 6 bases and J 6 bases; nucleotides not matched to a gene: 14. CDR3 length: 17 residues. Germline CDR1 and CDR2: ENHRY and SYGVKD. CDR3 amino acids: CAISDPSGTSGLDTQYF. The CDR3 nucleotides read TGTGCCATCAGCGACCCTTCCGGGACTAGCGGTTTGGATACGCAGTATTTT.

The V call is TRBV27, the J call TRBJ1-1; 10 positions agree with TRBD1. The trim removed 7 bases at V and 7 bases at J, leaving 12 bases unmatched. The CDR3 totals 15 residues. Germline CDR1 and CDR2: MNHEY and SMNVEV (reference sequence). CDR3 region: CASMLGQGVRGEAFF. The CDR3 bases are TGTGCCAGCATGCTTGGACAGGGGGTGAGAGGTGAAGCTTTCTTT.

The chain recombines TRBV7-8 with TRBJ2-7; D call uncertain. Germline loops: CDR1 SGHVS, CDR2 FQNEAQ. The CDR3 extends over 13 amino acids. Trimming took 0 bases from V and 3 from J, leaving 6 bases between them. CDR3 loop: CASSLAGRYEQYF. The CDR3 coding sequence is TGTGCCAGCAGCTTAGCAGGACGCTACGAGCAGTACTTC.

This chain connects TRBV11-2 to TRBJ2-1; tentative D call: TRBD2 (5 bases). The CDR3 totals 16 residues. V dropped 3 bases and J dropped 4 bases, with 16 bases sitting between them. CDR1 is SGHAT and CDR2 is FQNNGV in the germline V gene. The DNA of the CDR3 is TGTGCCAGCAGCTTCTCTAGCCTCGAAGGTTACAATGAGCAGTTCTTC. Its protein product is CASSFSSLEGYNEQFF.

This clone came up a few times. The CDR3 here is CTSSPPVREDYGYTF. The CDR3 nucleotides are TGCACCAGCAGCCCCCCTGTCAGGGAGGACTATGGCTACACCTTC. The chain combines TRBV1 with TRBJ1-2. TRBV1 is noted as a pseudogene. The CDR3 loop spans 15 amino acids.

The chain links TRBV19 to TRBJ2-2; D is ambiguous. The CDR3 spans 10 residues. V gave up 7 bases and J gave up 13 bases, with 10 bases separating them. Germline CDR1 is LNHDA and CDR2 is SQIVND (reference sequence). The DNA for the CDR3 is TGTGCCAGTATGAAGGGAAGGCTGTTTTTT. It encodes CASMKGRLFF.

This clone appeared many times. The chain joins TRBV5-8 to TRBJ2-7, with TRBD1 identical over 11 bases. The CDR3 totals 15 residues. V shed 1 base, J shed 3 bases, and the junction held 3 bases outside the gene matches. Per the germline V gene, CDR1 is SGHTS and CDR2 is YDEGEE. The CDR3 region is CASSLFGTGGYEQYF. CDR3 in DNA: TGTGCCAGCAGCTTGTTCGGGACAGGGGGCTACGAGCAGTACTTC.

The chain links TRBV27 to TRBJ2-5; D is uncertain. Germline loops: CDR1 MNHEY, CDR2 SMNVEV (reference sequence). The CDR3 runs 13 residues. V shed 6 bases and J shed 5 bases, with 13 bases lying between them. CDR3 nucleotides: TGTGCCAGCAGCGACCCAATGGGGGAGACCCAGTACTTC. It is translated as CASSDPMGETQYF.

The genes are TRBV7-9 and TRBJ2-1, with D possibly being TRBD2 (5 bases). CDR1 and CDR2 (germline): SEHNR, FQNEAQ (reference sequence). This CDR3 comprises 14 residues. Trimming shortened V by 7 bases and J by 9 bases, and 19 bases separated the two germline ends. The CDR3 DNA reads TGTGCCAGCACCCCAAAGGAACTAGTGGGTGAGCAGTTCTTC. It encodes CASTPKELVGEQFF.

The chain uses TRBV5-6 and TRBJ1-2; TRBD1 aligns across 7 bases. Trimming cost V 5 bases and J 4 bases; bases outside gene matches: 5. CDR1 SGHDT and CDR2 YYEEEE come from the germline V gene. This CDR3 is 13 amino acids long. CDR3 sequence reads: CASSGTAGYGYTF. For the CDR3, the DNA is TGTGCCAGCAGTGGGACAGCGGGCTATGGCTACACCTTC.